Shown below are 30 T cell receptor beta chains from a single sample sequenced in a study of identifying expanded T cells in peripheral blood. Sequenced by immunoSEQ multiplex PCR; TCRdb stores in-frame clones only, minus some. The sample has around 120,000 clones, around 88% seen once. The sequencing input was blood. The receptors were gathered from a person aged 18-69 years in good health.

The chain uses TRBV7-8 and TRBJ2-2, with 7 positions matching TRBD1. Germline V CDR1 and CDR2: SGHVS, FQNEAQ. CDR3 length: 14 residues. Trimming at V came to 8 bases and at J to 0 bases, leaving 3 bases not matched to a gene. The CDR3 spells CASHGQANTGELFF. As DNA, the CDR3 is TGTGCCAGCCACGGACAGGCGAACACCGGGGAGCTGTTTTTT.

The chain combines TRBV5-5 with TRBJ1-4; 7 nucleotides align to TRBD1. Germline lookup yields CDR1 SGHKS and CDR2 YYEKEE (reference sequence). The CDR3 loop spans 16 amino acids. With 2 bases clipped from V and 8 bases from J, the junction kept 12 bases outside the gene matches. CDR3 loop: CASSFMTGYLGEKLFF. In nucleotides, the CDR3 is TGTGCCAGCAGCTTCATGACAGGGTATCTCGGAGAAAAACTGTTTTTT.

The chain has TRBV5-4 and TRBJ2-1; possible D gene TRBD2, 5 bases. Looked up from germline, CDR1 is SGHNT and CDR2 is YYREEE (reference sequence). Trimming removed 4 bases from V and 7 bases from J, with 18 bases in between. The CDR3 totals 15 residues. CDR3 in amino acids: CASSHEGALQNEQFF. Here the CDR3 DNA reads TGTGCCAGCAGCCATGAGGGAGCCTTGCAAAATGAGCAGTTCTTC. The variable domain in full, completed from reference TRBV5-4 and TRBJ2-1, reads ETGVTQSPTHLIKTRGQQVTLRCSSQSGHNTVSWYQQALGQGPQFIFQYYREEENGRGNFPPRFSGLQFPNYSSELNVNALELDDSALYLCASSHEGALQNEQFFGPGTRLTVL.

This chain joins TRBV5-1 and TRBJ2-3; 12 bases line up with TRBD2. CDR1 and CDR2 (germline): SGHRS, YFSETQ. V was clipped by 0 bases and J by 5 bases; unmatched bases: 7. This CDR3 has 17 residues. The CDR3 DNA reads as TGCGCCAGCAGCTTGGGACCTCCGGGACTAGCGGGAGATACGCAGTATTTT. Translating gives CASSLGPPGLAGDTQYF.

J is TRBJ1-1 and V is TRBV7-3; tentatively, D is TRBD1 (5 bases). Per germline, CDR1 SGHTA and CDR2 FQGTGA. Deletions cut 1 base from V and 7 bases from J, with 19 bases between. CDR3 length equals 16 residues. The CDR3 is CASSLSPYNAGLEAFF. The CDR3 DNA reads TGTGCCAGCAGCTTAAGCCCGTATAACGCAGGGCTTGAAGCTTTCTTT.

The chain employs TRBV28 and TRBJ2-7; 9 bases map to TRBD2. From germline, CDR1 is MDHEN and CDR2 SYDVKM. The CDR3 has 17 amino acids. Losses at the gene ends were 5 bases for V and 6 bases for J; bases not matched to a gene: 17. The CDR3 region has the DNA TGTGCCAGCAGTCACCCCATAGCGGGAGCAAAGGCTAGCGAGCAGTACTTC. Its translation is CASSHPIAGAKASEQYF.

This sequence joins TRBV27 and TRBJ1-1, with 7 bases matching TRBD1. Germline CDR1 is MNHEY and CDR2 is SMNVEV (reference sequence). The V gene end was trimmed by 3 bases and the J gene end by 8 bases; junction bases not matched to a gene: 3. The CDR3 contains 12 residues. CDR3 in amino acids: CASSFPGQEAFF. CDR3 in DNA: TGTGCCAGCAGTTTCCCGGGACAGGAAGCTTTCTTT.

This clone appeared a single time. The CDR3 is CASSNQGALDTQYF. The CDR3, as DNA: TGTGCCAGTAGTAATCAGGGGGCGCTAGATACGCAGTATTTT. This chain connects TRBV19 to TRBJ2-3; 8 nucleotides align to TRBD1. Trimming at V came to 4 bases and at J to 5 bases, leaving 5 bases not matched to a gene. This CDR3 has 14 amino acids. Germline lookup yields CDR1 LNHDA and CDR2 SQIVND (reference sequence).

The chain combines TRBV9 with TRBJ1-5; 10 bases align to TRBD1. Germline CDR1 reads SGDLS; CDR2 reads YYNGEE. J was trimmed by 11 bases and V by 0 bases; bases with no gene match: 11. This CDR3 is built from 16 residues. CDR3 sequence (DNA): TGTGCCAGCAGCGTAGGGGGGACAGGGGCCCTAGGGGCCCAGCATTTT. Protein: CASSVGGTGALGAQHF.

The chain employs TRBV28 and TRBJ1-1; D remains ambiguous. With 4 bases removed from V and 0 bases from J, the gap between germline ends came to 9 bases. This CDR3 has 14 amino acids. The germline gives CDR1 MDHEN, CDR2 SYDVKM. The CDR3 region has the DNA TGTGCCAGCAGTTCTCCGGACCTGAACACTGAAGCTTTCTTT. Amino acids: CASSSPDLNTEAFF.

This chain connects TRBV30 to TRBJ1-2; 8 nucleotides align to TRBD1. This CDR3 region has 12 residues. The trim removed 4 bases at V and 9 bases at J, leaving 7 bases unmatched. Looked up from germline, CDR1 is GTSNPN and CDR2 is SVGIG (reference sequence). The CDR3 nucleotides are TGTGCCTGGAACTTGAACAGGGGGAGCTACACCTTC. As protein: CAWNLNRGSYTF. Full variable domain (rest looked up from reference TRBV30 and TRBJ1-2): SQTIHQWPATLVQPVGSPLSLECTVEGTSNPNLYWYRQAAGRGLQLLFYSVGIGQISSEVPQNLSASRPQDRQFILSSKKLLLSDSGFYLCAWNLNRGSYTFGSGTRLTVV.

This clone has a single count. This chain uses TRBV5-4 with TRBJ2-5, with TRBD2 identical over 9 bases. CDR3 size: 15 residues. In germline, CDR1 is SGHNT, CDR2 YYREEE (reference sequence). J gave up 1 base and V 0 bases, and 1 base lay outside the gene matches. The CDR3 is CASSLGGGAQETQYF. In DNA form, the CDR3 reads TGTGCCAGCAGCTTGGGCGGGGGGGCCCAAGAGACCCAGTACTTC.

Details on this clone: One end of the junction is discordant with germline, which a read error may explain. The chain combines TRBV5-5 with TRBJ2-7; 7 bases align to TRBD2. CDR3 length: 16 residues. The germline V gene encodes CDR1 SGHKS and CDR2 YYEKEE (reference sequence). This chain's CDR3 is CASSQDRGGFRGEQYF. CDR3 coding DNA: TGCGCCAGCAGCCAAGATCGCGGGGGTTTTAGGGGCGAGCAGTACTTC.

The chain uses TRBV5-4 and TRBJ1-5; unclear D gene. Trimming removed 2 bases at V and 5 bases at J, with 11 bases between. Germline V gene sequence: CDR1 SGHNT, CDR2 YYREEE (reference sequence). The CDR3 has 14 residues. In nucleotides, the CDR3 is TGTGCCAGCAGCTTAGCAGGCCCCGATCAGCCCCAGCATTTT. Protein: CASSLAGPDQPQHF.

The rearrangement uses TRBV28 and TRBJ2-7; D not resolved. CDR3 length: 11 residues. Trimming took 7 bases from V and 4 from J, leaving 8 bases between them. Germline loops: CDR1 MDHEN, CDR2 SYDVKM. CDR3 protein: CASKSQYEQYF. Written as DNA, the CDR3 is TGTGCCAGCAAAAGCCAGTACGAGCAGTACTTC. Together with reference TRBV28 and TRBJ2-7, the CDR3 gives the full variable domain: DVKVTQSSRYLVKRTGEKVFLECVQDMDHENMFWYRQDPGLGLRLIYFSYDVKMKEKGDIPEGYSVSREKKERFSLILESASTNQTSMYLCASKSQYEQYFGPGTRLTVT.

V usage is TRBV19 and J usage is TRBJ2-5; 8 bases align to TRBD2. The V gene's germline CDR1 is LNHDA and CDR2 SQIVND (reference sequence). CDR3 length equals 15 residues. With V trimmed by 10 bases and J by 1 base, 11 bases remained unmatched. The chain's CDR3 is CATSRGRGAQETQYF. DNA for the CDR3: TGTGCCACCTCCCGGGGGCGGGGGGCCCAAGAGACCCAGTACTTC. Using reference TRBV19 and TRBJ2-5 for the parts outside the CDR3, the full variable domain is DGGITQSPKYLFRKEGQNVTLSCEQNLNHDAMYWYRQDPGQGLRLIYYSQIVNDFQKGDIAEGYSVSREKKESFPLTVTSAQKNPTAFYLCATSRGRGAQETQYFGPGTRLLVL.

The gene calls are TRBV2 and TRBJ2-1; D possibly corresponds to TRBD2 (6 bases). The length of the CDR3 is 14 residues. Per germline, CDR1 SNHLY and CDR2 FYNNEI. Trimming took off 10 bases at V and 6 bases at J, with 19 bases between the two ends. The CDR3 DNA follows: TGTGCCACCCTCCGGGACCCCGGGGGCAATGAGCAGTTCTTC. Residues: CATLRDPGGNEQFF.

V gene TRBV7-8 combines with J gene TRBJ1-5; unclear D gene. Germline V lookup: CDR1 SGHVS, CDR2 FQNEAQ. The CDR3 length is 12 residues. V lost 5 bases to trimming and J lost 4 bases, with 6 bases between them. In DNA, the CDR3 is TGTGCCAGCAGCCCGTATAATCAGCCCCAGCATTTT. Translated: CASSPYNQPQHF.

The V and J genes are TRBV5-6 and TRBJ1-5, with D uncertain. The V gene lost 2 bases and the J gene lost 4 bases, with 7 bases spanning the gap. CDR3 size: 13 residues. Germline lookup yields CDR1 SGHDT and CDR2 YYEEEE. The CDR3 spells CASSFFRNQPQHF. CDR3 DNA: TGTGCCAGCAGCTTCTTTAGGAATCAGCCCCAGCATTTT. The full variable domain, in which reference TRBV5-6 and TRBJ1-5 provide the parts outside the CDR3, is DAGVTQSPTHLIKTRGQQVTLRCSPKSGHDTVSWYQQALGQGPQFIFQYYEEEERQRGNFPDRFSGHQFPNYSSELNVNALLLGDSALYLCASSFFRNQPQHFGDGTRLSIL.

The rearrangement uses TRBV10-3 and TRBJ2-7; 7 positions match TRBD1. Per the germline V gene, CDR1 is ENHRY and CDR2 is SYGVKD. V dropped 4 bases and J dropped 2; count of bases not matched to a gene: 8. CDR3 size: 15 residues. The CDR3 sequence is CAISGDSFNTYEQYF. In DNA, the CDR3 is TGTGCCATCAGTGGGGACAGCTTTAATACCTACGAGCAGTACTTC.

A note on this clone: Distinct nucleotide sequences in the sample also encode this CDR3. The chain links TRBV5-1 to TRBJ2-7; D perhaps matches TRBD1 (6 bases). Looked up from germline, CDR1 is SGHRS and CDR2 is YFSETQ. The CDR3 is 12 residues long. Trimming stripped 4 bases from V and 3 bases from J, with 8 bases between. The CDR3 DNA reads TGCGCCAGCAGCCTACAGGGCTACGAGCAGTACTTC. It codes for CASSLQGYEQYF.

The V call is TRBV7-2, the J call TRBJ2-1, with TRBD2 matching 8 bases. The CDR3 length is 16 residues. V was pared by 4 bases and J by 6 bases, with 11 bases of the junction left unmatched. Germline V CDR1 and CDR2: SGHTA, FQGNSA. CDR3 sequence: CASSSRGSGGFNEQFF. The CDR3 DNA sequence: TGTGCCAGCAGCTCTAGGGGCAGCGGGGGCTTCAATGAGCAGTTCTTC.

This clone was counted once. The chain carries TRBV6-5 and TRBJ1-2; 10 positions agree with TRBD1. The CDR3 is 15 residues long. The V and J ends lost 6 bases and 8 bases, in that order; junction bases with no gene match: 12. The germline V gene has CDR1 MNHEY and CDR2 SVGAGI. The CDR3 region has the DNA TGTGCCAGCAGCTTTACCGGGACAGGGGTATTCGGCTACACCTTC. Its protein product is CASSFTGTGVFGYTF.

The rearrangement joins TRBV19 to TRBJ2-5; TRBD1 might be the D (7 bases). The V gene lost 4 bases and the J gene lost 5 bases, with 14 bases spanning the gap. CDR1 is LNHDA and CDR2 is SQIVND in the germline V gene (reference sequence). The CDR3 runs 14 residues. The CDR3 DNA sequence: TGTGCCAGTAGTACGCCAGGGGGGATGGAGACCCAGTACTTC. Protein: CASSTPGGMETQYF.

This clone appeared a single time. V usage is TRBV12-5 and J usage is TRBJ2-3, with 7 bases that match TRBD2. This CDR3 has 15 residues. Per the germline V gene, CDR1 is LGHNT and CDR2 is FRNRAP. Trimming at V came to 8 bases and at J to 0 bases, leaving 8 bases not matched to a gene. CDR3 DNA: TGTGCTAGTAGCTCCGTGCGGGAGAGCACAGATACGCAGTATTTT. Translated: CASSSVRESTDTQYF.

The CDR3 loop is CASSDREGQPQHF. The DNA of the CDR3 is TGTGCCAGTAGCGACAGGGAGGGGCAGCCCCAGCATTTT. The chain couples TRBV19 to TRBJ1-5; 7 bases are a match to TRBD1. The CDR3 runs 13 residues. V shed 6 bases and J 7 bases; nucleotides not matched to a gene: 6. CDR1 and CDR2 from the germline V gene are LNHDA and SQIVND (reference sequence).

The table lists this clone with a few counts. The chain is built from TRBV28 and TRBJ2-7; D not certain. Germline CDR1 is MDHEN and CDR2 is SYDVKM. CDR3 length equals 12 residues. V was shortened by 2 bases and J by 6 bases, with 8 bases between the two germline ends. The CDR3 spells CASSLNGGEQYF. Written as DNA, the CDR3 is TGTGCCAGCAGTTTAAACGGTGGCGAGCAGTACTTC.

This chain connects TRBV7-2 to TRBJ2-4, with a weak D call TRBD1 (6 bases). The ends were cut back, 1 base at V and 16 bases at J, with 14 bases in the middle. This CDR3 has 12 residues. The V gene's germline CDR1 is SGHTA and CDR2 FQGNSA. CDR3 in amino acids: CASSLGQDRAYF. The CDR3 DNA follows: TGTGCCAGCAGCTTAGGACAGGATAGGGCATACTTC.

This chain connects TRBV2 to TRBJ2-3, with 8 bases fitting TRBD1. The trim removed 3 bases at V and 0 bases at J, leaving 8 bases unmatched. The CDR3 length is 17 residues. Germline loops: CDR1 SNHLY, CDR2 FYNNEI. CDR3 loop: CASSDPDRAPSTDTQYF. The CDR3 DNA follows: TGTGCCAGCAGTGACCCGGACAGGGCACCTAGCACAGATACGCAGTATTTT.

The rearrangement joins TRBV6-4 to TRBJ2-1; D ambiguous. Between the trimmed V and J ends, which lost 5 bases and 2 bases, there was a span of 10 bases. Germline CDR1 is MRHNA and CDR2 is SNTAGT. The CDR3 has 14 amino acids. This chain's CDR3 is CASSPAATYNEQFF. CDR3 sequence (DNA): TGTGCCAGCAGTCCCGCGGCGACCTACAATGAGCAGTTCTTC.